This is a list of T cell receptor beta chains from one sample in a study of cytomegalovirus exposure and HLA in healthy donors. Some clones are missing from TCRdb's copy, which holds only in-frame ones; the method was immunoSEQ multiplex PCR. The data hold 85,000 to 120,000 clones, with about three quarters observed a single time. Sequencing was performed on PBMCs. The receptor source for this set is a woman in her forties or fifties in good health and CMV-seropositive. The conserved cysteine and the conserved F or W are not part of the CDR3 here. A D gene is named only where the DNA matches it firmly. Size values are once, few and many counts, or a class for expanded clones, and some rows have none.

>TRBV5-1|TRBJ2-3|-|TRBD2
ASSFDTSGGAADTQY
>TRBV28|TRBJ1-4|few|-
ASSLRNEKLF
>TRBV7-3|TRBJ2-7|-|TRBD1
ASSALQGGEQY
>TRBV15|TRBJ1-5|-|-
ATLTPGARQPQH
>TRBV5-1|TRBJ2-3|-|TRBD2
ASSLETSGGSDTQY
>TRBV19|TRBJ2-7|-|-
ASSIGSSQYSYEQY
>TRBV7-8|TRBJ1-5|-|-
ASSLVHRARNQPQH
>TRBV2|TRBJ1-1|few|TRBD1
ASRSDRGWNTEAF
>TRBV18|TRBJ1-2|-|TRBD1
ASSRDRGLWGYT
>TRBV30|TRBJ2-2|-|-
AWSVWSRAGELF
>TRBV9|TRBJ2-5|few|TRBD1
ASSAARDRGGWETQY
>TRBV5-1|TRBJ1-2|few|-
ASSLRSGDGYT
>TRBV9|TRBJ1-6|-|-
ASSDSGGSPLH
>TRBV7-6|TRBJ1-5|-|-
ASSQGSGQPQH
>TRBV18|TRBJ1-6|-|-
ASSPRPTRADNSPLH
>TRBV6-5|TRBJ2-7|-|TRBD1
ASSTGDRDYEQY
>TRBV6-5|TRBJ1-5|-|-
ASSDLGGANQPQH
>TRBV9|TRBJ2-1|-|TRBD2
ASSVAIWASGGGNNEQF
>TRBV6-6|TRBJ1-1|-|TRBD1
ASSSPRTGGRGEAF
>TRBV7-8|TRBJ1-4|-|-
ASSLTDSEKLF
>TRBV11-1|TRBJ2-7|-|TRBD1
ASSYSGQGYEQY
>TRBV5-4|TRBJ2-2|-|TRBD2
ASSTGTSDLGAGELF
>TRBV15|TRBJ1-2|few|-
ATSRDFVSGDRGYT
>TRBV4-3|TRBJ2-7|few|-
ASSQDKNHRDEQY
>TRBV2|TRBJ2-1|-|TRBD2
ASSEDPDGGAGNEQF
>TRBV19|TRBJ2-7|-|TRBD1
ASSGVRGIYEQY
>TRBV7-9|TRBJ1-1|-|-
SSSSMGGSTEAF
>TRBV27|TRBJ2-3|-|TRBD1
ASSRDRGSTDTQY
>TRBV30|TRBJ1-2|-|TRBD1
AWSDRGEGGYT
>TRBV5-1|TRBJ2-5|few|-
ASSLRGFGETQY
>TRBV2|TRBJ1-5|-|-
ASRPTGHLNQPQH
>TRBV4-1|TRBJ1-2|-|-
ASSQDVGRMYGYT